This entry is about one TCR beta chain. Blood sampling took place at baseline, cycle 4 day 1, and cycle 7 day 1. This CDR3 contains 12 residues. V gave up 7 bases and J gave up 4 bases, with 8 bases separating them. Germline CDR1 and CDR2: SGHRS and YFSETQ. These data are taken from a study of OX40 agonist ivuxolimab in advanced cancers. Study-wide background: An agonistic human IgG2 monoclonal antibody against OX40 (CD134) was given.

Repertoires were generated with immunoSEQ multiplex PCR, while TCRdb's copy carries only in-frame clones and drops some. The data hold about 95,000 clones, with under 85% observed a single time. The rearrangement uses TRBV5-1 and TRBJ1-4; no firm D call. This receptor was obtained from an adult with an advanced solid tumor such as melanoma, head and neck, liver or kidney cancer. The specimen was CD4+ or CD8+ T cells sorted from blood, collected in a trial of the OX40 agonist ivuxolimab. The CDR3 region has the DNA TGCGCCAGCCGAGAAGATAATGAAAAACTGTTTTTT. Translating gives CASREDNEKLFF.